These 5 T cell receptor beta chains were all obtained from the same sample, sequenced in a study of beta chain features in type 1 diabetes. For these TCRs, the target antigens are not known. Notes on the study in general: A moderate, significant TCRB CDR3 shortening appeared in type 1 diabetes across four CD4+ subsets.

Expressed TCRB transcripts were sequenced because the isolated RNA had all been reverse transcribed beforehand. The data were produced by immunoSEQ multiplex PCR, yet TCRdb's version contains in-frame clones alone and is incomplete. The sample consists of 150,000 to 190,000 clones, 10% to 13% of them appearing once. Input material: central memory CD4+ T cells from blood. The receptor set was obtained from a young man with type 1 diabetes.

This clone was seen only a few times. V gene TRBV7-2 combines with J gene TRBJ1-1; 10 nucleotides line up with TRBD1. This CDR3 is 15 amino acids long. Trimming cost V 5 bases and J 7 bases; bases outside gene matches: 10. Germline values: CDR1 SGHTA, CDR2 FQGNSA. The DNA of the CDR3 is TGTGCCAGCAGCCCCCCCGGTTGGACAGGGGGTGAAGCTTTCTTT. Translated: CASSPPGWTGGEAFF.

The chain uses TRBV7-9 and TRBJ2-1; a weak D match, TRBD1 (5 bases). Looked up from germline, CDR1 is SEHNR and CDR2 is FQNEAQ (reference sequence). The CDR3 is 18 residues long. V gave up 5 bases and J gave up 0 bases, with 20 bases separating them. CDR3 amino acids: CASSPPDSSSRSYNEQFF. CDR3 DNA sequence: TGTGCCAGCAGCCCCCCAGACAGTTCCTCCCGCTCCTACAATGAGCAGTTCTTC.

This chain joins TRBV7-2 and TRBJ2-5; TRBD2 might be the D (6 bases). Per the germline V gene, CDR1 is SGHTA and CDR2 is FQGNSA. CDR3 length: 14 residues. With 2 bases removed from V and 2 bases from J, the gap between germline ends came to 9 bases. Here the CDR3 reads CASSLRGRQETQYF. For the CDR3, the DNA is TGTGCCAGCAGCTTACGTGGGAGGCAAGAGACCCAGTACTTC. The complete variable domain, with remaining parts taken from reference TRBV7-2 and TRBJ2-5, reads GAGVSQSPSNKVTEKGKDVELRCDPISGHTALYWYRQSLGQGLEFLIYFQGNSAPDKSGLPSDRFSAERTGGSVSTLTIQRTQQEDSAVYLCASSLRGRQETQYFGPGTRLLVL.

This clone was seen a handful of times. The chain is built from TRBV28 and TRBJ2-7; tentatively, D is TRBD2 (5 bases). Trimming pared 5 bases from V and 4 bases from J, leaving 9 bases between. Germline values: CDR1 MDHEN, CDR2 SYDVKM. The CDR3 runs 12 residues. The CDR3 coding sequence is TGTGCCAGCAGTCGGATAGCGTACGAGCAGTACTTC. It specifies CASSRIAYEQYF.

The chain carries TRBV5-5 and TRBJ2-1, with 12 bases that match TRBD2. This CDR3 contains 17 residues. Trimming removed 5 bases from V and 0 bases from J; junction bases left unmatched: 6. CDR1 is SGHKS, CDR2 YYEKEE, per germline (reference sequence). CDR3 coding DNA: TGTGCCAGCAGTGGGACTAGCGGGTTGAGCTCCTACAATGAGCAGTTCTTC. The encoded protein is CASSGTSGLSSYNEQFF.